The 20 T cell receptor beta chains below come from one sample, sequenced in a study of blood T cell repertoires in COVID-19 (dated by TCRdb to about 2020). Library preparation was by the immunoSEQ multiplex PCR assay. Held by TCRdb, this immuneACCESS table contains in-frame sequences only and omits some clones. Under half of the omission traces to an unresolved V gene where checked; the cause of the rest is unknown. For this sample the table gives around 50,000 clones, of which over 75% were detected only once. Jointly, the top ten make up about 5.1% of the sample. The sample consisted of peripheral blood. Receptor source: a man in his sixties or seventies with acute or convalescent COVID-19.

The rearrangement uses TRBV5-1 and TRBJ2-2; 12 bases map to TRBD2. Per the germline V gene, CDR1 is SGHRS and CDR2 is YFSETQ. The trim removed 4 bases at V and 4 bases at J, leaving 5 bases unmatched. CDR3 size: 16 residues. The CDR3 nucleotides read TGCGCCAGCAGCCGAACGACTAGCGGGGGCACCGGGGAGCTGTTTTTT. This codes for CASSRTTSGGTGELFF.

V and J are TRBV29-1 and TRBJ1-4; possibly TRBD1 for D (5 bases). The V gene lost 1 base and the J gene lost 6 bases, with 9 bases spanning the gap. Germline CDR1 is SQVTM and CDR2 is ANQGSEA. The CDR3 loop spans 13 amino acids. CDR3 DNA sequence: TGCAGCGTTGAAGGACAGTCTGATGAAAAACTGTTTTTT. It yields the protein CSVEGQSDEKLFF.

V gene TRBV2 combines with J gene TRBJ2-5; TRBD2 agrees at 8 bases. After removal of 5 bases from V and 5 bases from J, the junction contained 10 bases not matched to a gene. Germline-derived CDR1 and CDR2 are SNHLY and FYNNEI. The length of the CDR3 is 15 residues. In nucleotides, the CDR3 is TGTGCCAGCAGTACCGGGACTAGGTCTGGGGAGACCCAGTACTTC. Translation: CASSTGTRSGETQYF.

The CDR3 nucleotides are TGTGCCAGCAGCTTAGGGCGCGGGGGGGCTCGGGAGACCCAGTACTTC. Translation gives CASSLGRGGARETQYF. V gene TRBV7-2 combines with J gene TRBJ2-5; 9 positions match TRBD2. Trimming removed 1 base from V and 5 bases from J; junction bases left unmatched: 8. The CDR3 sequence is 16 residues long. Germline lookup yields CDR1 SGHTA and CDR2 FQGNSA.

The CDR3 DNA is TGTGCCAGCAGCTTGGTAACAACCGGAGGCACCTTC. Translating gives CASSLVTTGGTF. The chain combines TRBV5-6 with TRBJ1-2; D uncertain. Germline CDR1 reads SGHDT; CDR2 reads YYEEEE. This CDR3 has 12 residues. Trimming took off 0 bases at V and 13 bases at J, with 13 bases between the two ends.

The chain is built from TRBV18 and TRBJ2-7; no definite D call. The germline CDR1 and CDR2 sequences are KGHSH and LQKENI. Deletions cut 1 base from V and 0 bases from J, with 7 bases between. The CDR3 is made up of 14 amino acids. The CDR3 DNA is TGTGCCAGCTCACCACTCGACACCTCCTACGAGCAGTACTTC. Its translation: CASSPLDTSYEQYF.

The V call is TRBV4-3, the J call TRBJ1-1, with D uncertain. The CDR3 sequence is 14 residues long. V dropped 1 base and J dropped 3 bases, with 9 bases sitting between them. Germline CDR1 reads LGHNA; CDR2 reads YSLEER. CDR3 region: CASSQGHGYTEAFF. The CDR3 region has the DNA TGCGCCAGCAGCCAAGGACATGGGTACACTGAAGCTTTCTTT.

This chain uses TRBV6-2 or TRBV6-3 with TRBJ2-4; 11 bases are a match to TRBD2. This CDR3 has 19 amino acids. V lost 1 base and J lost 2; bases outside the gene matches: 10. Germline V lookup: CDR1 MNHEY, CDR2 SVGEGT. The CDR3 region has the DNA TGTGCCAGCAGTTACTGGCTAGCGGGGGGACTGGCCCCCAAAAACATTCAGTACTTC. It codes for CASSYWLAGGLAPKNIQYF.

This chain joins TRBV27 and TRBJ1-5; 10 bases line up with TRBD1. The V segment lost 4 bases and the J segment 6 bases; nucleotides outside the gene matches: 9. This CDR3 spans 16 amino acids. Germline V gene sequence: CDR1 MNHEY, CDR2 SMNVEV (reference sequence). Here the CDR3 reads CASSSLRQGAAQPQHF. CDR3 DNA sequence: TGTGCCAGCAGTTCCCTTCGACAGGGGGCAGCTCAGCCCCAGCATTTT.

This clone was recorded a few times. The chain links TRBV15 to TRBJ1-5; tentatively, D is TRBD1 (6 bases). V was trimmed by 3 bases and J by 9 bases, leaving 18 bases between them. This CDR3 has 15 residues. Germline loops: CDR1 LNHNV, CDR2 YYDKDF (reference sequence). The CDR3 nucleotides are TGTGCCACCAGCAGGAGAGTAGGGGGTGGAGGGCCCCAGCATTTT. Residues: CATSRRVGGGGPQHF.

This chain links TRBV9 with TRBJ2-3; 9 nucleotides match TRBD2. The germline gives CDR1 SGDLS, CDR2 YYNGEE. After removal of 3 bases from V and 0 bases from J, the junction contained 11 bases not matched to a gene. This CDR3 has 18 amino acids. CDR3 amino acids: CASSDLFSSGVSTDTQYF. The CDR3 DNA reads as TGTGCCAGCAGCGACCTTTTCTCTAGCGGGGTGAGCACAGATACGCAGTATTTT.

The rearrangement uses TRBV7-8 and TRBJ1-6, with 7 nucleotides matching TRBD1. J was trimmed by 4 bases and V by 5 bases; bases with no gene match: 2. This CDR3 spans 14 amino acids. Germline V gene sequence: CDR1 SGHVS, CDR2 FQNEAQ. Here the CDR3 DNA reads TGTGCCAGCAGCCCGACAGGGTATAATTCACCCCTCCACTTT. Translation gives CASSPTGYNSPLHF. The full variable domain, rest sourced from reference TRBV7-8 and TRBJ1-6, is GAGVSQSPRYKVAKRGQDVALRCDPISGHVSLFWYQQALGQGPEFLTYFQNEAQLDKSGLPSDRFFAERPEGSVSTLKIQRTQQEDSAVYLCASSPTGYNSPLHFGNGTRLTVT.

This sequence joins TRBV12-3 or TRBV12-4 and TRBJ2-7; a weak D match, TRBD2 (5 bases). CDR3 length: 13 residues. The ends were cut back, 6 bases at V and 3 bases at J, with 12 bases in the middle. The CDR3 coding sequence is TGTGCCAGCAGCGCGGAGGATTTCTACGAGCAGTACTTC. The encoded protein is CASSAEDFYEQYF.

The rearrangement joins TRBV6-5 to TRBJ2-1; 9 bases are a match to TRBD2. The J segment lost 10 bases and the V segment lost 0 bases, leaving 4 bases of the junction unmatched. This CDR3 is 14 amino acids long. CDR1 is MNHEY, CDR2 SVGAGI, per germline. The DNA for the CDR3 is TGTGCCAGCAGTTACTCGACGCGGGGGGGCGAGCAGTTCTTC. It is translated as CASSYSTRGGEQFF.

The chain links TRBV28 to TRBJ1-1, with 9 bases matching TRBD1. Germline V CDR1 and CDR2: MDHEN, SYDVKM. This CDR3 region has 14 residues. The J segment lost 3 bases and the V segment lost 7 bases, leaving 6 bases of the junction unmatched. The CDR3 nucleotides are TGTGCCAGCACTGGTACAGGGGGCTACACTGAAGCTTTCTTT. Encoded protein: CASTGTGGYTEAFF. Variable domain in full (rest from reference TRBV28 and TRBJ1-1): DVKVTQSSRYLVKRTGEKVFLECVQDMDHENMFWYRQDPGLGLRLIYFSYDVKMKEKGDIPEGYSVSREKKERFSLILESASTNQTSMYLCASTGTGGYTEAFFGQGTRLTVV.

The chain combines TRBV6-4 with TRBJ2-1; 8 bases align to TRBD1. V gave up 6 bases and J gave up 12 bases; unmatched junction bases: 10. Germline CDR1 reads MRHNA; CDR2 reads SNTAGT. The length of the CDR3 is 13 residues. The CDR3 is CASRDDRGAGQFF. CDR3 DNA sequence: TGTGCCAGCAGGGATGACAGGGGCGCTGGGCAGTTCTTC.

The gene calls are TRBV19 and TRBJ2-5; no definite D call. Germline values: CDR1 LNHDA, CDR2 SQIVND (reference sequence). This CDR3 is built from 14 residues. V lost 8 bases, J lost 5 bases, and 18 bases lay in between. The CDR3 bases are TGTGCCAGTCGTCGCCCGGGTGTTCTCGAGACCCAGTACTTC. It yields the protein CASRRPGVLETQYF. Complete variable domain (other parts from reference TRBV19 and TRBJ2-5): DGGITQSPKYLFRKEGQNVTLSCEQNLNHDAMYWYRQDPGQGLRLIYYSQIVNDFQKGDIAEGYSVSREKKESFPLTVTSAQKNPTAFYLCASRRPGVLETQYFGPGTRLLVL.

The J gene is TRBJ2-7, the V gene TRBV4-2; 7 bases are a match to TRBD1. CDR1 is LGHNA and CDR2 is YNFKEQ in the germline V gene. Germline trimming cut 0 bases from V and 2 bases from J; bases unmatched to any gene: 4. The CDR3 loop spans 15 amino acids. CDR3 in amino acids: CASSQDGGQPYEQYF. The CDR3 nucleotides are TGTGCCAGCAGCCAAGATGGGGGACAGCCCTACGAGCAGTACTTC.

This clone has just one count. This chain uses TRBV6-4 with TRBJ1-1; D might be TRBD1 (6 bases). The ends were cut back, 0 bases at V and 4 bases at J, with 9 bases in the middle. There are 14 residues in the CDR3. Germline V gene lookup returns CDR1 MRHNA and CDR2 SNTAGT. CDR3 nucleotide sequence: TGTGCCAGCAGTGACTCGAGCAGGGGCACTGAAGCTTTCTTT. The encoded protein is CASSDSSRGTEAFF.

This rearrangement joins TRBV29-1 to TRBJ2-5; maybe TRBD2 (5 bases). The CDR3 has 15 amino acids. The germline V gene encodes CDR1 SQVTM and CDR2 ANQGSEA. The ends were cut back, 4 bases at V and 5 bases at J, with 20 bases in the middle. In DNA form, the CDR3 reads TGCAGCGTTGTCGGACTCCGAGGAGAAGTGGAGACCCAGTACTTC. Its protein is CSVVGLRGEVETQYF.